Below, 20 T cell receptor beta chains from the same sample are listed, as sequenced in a study of blood T cell repertoires in COVID-19. TCRdb's table, derived via immunoSEQ multiplex PCR, lists solely in-frame clones and lacks some. The table includes 170,000 or so clones, approximately 80% detected once. The specimen sequenced was peripheral blood. The receptor set was obtained from a woman aged 60 to 75 with acute or convalescent COVID-19.

The rearrangement uses TRBV6-5 and TRBJ2-2, with TRBD1 matching over 7 bases. V lost 0 bases, J lost 7 bases, and 2 bases stayed unmatched. This CDR3 is built from 14 residues. The germline V gene has CDR1 MNHEY and CDR2 SVGAGI. CDR3: CASSYSTGFGELFF. DNA of the CDR3: TGTGCCAGCAGTTACTCGACAGGGTTCGGGGAGCTGTTTTTT.

This clone appeared a single time. The chain joins TRBV4-1 to TRBJ2-5; D might be TRBD1 (5 bases). Germline loops: CDR1 MGHRA, CDR2 YSYEKL. The CDR3 has 15 amino acids. With 3 bases removed from V and 4 bases from J, the gap between germline ends came to 15 bases. The CDR3 DNA is TGCGCCAGCAGCCACCAGGATGGGGCTGGAGAGACCCAGTACTTC. It is translated as CASSHQDGAGETQYF.

A note on this clone: Other DNA sequences in the same sample also yield this CDR3. The V call is TRBV6-5, the J call TRBJ2-5, with D maybe TRBD2 (6 bases). CDR1 is MNHEY and CDR2 is SVGAGI in the germline V gene. The CDR3 has 13 residues. V was trimmed by 6 bases and J by 3 bases, leaving 11 bases between them. The CDR3 sequence is CASSPGGEETQYF. The CDR3 bases are TGTGCCAGCAGCCCCGGGGGAGAAGAGACCCAGTACTTC.

This chain links TRBV7-9 with TRBJ1-6; D is possibly TRBD1 (5 bases). CDR1 is SEHNR, CDR2 FQNEAQ, per germline (reference sequence). V was trimmed by 9 bases and J by 1 base, leaving 13 bases between them. The CDR3 covers 15 residues. The CDR3 DNA follows: TGTGCCAGTGAGGGAGGGGCTTCCTATAATTCACCCCTCCACTTT. It is translated as CASEGGASYNSPLHF.

The chain recombines TRBV4-1 with TRBJ2-3, with 15 positions matching TRBD2. The germline CDR1 and CDR2 sequences are MGHRA and YSYEKL. With V trimmed by 0 bases and J by 0 bases, 4 bases remained unmatched. The CDR3 extends over 19 amino acids. The CDR3: CASSQDGGLAGGSTDTQYF. CDR3 nucleotides: TGCGCCAGCAGCCAAGACGGGGGACTAGCGGGGGGTAGCACAGATACGCAGTATTTT.

CDR3 sequence: CASRTASYEQYF. CDR3 coding DNA: TGTGCCAGCAGAACAGCCTCCTACGAGCAGTACTTC. The chain recombines TRBV2 with TRBJ2-7; D is ambiguous. The V and J ends lost 6 bases and 0 bases respectively, with 6 bases between them. Germline V gene data show CDR1 as SNHLY and CDR2 as FYNNEI. The CDR3 covers 12 residues. The full variable domain, completed using reference TRBV2 and TRBJ2-7, is EPEVTQTPSHQVTQMGQEVILRCVPISNHLYFYWYRQILGQKVEFLVSFYNNEISEKSEIFDDQFSVERPDGSNFTLKIRSTKLEDSAMYFCASRTASYEQYFGPGTRLTVT.

This clone appeared a single time. This sequence joins TRBV3-1 (or the pseudogene TRBV3-2) and TRBJ1-1; 7 bases fit TRBD1. V lost 7 bases to trimming and J lost 4 bases; unmatched junction nucleotides: 9. CDR3 length equals 14 residues. Looked up from germline, CDR1 is LGHDT and CDR2 is YNNKEL (reference sequence). The CDR3 DNA sequence: TGTGCCAGCAACACTGGACAGGATGGCACTGAAGCTTTCTTT. Amino acids: CASNTGQDGTEAFF.

The chain is built from TRBV7-3 and TRBJ1-5; perhaps TRBD1 as D (6 bases). The CDR3 contains 13 residues. Germline V gene data show CDR1 as SGHTA and CDR2 as FQGTGA. V shed 7 bases and J shed 10 bases, with 17 bases lying between them. This CDR3 is CASNPTRGGPQHF. The CDR3 DNA sequence: TGTGCCAGCAACCCCACCCGAGGGGGACCCCAGCATTTT.

In DNA, the CDR3 is TGTGCCAGCAGCTTAGCGGTACAGGGGGGGGTATGGACCTTC. This encodes CASSLAVQGGVWTF. The chain couples TRBV7-6 to TRBJ1-2; 8 bases agree with TRBD1. Trimming cost V 0 bases and J 14 bases; bases outside gene matches: 11. Germline V gene lookup returns CDR1 SGHVS and CDR2 FNYEAQ. There are 14 residues in the CDR3.

This chain links TRBV3-1 (or the pseudogene TRBV3-2) with TRBJ2-5; D remains ambiguous. Per the germline V gene, CDR1 is LGHDT and CDR2 is YNNKEL (reference sequence). The length of the CDR3 is 14 residues. V lost 4 bases to trimming and J lost 0 bases, with 9 bases between them. This CDR3 is CASSPLRYQETQYF. The CDR3 nucleotides are TGTGCCAGCAGCCCACTCAGGTACCAAGAGACCCAGTACTTC.

A word on this clone: One end of the junction fails to match germline, which may point to a read error. The rearrangement links TRBV15 to TRBJ2-2, with D possibly TRBD2 on 5 matching bases. Germline-derived CDR1 and CDR2 are LNHNV and YYDKDF (reference sequence). The CDR3 runs 17 residues. The CDR3 DNA is TGTGCCACCAGCCGAGAAAGAGGGAGAGGTATTACCGGGGAGCTGTTTTTT. Protein: CATSRERGRGITGELFF.

The chain joins TRBV19 to TRBJ1-5; D uncertain. Trimming removed 1 base at V and 4 bases at J, with 14 bases between. CDR3 length: 16 residues. The germline V gene encodes CDR1 LNHDA and CDR2 SQIVND (reference sequence). The CDR3 coding sequence is TGTGCCAGTAGTATAGGGGAGGGAGGGAAGAATCAGCCCCAGCATTTT. Translation gives CASSIGEGGKNQPQHF.

This clone was seen once. Additional DNA sequences in this sample encode the identical CDR3. The genes are TRBV19 and TRBJ2-7, with D possibly matching TRBD2 (5 bases). The V and J ends lost 6 bases and 1 base respectively, with 10 bases between them. CDR3 size: 13 residues. Germline loops: CDR1 LNHDA, CDR2 SQIVND (reference sequence). CDR3 sequence (DNA): TGTGCCAGTAGCCCGGGGTTGTCCTACGAGCAGTACTTC. Translated, it gives CASSPGLSYEQYF.

The gene calls are TRBV19 and TRBJ2-3, with 8 bases identical to TRBD2. In germline, CDR1 is LNHDA, CDR2 SQIVND (reference sequence). Unmatched junction bases numbered 10, after V lost 8 bases and J lost 0 bases. The CDR3 runs to 16 residues. The CDR3 spells CASGLRGGSSTDTQYF. In nucleotides, the CDR3 is TGTGCCAGTGGGTTACGGGGGGGGTCTAGCACAGATACGCAGTATTTT.

This chain connects TRBV5-6 to TRBJ2-7; a weak D match, TRBD1 (5 bases). V lost 2 bases and J 0 bases, leaving 15 bases between the germline ends. Germline CDR1 reads SGHDT; CDR2 reads YYEEEE. This CDR3 is built from 16 residues. The CDR3 nucleotides are TGTGCCAGCAGCTTAGGGTCCTTAGGGGTCTCCTACGAGCAGTACTTC. This codes for CASSLGSLGVSYEQYF.

J is TRBJ1-1 and V is TRBV14, with D possibly being TRBD1 (5 bases). The ends were cut back, 2 bases at V and 7 bases at J, with 17 bases in the middle. CDR3 size: 15 residues. Germline V gene lookup returns CDR1 SGHDN and CDR2 FVKESK. The CDR3: CASSQPGRTVGEAFF. CDR3 coding DNA: TGTGCCAGCAGCCAACCAGGGAGGACGGTAGGTGAAGCTTTCTTT.

The V gene is TRBV7-9, the J gene TRBJ1-2; no clear D. Between the trimmed V and J ends, which lost 6 bases and 7 bases, there was a span of 18 bases. Germline lookup yields CDR1 SEHNR and CDR2 FQNEAQ (reference sequence). The CDR3 has 14 residues. CDR3 sequence (DNA): TGTGCCAGCAGGGAAGACGTAGCCCCCATTGGCTACACCTTC. This gives the protein CASREDVAPIGYTF.

For this clone: Within the sample, other DNA sequences also encode this same CDR3. The CDR3 nucleotides are TGTGCCTGGGAAAGGGGATCCTACGAGCAGTACTTC. This translates into CAWERGSYEQYF. V usage is TRBV30 and J usage is TRBJ2-7; a possible D gene is TRBD1 (5 bases). Germline V lookup: CDR1 GTSNPN, CDR2 SVGIG (reference sequence). The CDR3 extends over 12 amino acids. Between the trimmed V and J ends, which lost 5 bases and 1 base, there was a span of 9 bases.

Comment on this clone: A junction boundary mismatches the germline segment, possibly from a read error. The V and J genes are TRBV7-2 and TRBJ2-7; 8 bases match TRBD2. Looked up from germline, CDR1 is SGHTA and CDR2 is FQGNSA. The CDR3 is 13 amino acids. For the CDR3, the DNA is TGTGCCAGCAGCTTAGACGGCGGGGGGCCCAAGGACTTC. This encodes CASSLDGGGPKDF.

This rearrangement joins TRBV9 to TRBJ2-1; 13 bases are shared with TRBD2. Germline CDR1 reads SGDLS; CDR2 reads YYNGEE. V shed 3 bases and J 0 bases; nucleotides not matched to a gene: 0. The CDR3 loop spans 16 amino acids. This CDR3 is CASSGTSGSSYNEQFF. Here the CDR3 DNA reads TGTGCCAGCAGCGGGACTAGCGGGAGCTCCTACAATGAGCAGTTCTTC.